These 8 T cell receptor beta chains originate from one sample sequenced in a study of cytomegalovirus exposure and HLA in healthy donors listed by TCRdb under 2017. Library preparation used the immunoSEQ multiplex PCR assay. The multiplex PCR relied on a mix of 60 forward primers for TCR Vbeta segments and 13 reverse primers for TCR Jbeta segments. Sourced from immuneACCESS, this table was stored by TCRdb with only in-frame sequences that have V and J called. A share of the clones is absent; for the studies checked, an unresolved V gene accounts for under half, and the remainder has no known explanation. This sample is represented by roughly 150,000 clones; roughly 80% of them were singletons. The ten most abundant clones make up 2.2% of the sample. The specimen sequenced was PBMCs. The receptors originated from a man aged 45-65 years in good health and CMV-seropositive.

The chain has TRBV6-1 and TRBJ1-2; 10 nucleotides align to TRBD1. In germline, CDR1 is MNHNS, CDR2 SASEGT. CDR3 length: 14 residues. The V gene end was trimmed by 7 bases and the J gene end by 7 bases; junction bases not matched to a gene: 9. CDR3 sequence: CASTPTGTGAGYTF. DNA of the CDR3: TGTGCCAGCACTCCGACCGGGACAGGGGCTGGCTACACCTTC.

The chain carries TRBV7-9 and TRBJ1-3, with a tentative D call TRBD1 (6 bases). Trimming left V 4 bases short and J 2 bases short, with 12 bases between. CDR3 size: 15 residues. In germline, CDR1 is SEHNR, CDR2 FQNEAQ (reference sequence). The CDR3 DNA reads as TGTGCCAGCAGCTCCGGGGGGGCCCCTGGAAACACCATATATTTT. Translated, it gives CASSSGGAPGNTIYF.

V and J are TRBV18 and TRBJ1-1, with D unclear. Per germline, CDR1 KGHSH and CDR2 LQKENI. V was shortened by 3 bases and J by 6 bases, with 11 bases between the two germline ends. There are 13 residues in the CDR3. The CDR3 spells CASSPDKTAEAFF. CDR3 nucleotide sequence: TGTGCCAGCTCACCTGACAAAACCGCTGAAGCTTTCTTT.

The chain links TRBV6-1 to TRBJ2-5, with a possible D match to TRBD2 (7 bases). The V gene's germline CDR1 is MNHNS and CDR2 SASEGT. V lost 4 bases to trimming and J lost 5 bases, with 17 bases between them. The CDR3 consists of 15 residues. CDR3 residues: CASSVRGGLGETQYF. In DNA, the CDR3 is TGTGCCAGCAGTGTAAGGGGGGGCCTAGGTGAGACCCAGTACTTC.

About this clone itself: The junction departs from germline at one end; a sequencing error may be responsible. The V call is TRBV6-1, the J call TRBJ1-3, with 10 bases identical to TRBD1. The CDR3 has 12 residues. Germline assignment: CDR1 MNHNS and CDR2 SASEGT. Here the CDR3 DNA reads TGTGCCAGCAGTGAGGCAGGGACAGGGGCGGGTTTT. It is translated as CASSEAGTGAGF.

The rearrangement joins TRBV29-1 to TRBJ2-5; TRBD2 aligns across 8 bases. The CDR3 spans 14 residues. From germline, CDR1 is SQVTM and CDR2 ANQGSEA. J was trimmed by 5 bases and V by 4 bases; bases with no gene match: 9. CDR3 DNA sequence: TGCAGCGTTGGTATGCCTAGCGGGCGGGAGACCCAGTACTTC. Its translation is CSVGMPSGRETQYF.

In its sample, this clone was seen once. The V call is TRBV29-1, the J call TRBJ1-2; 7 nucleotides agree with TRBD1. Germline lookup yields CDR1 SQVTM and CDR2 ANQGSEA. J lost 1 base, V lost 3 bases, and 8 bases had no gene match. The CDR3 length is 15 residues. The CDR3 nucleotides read TGCAGCGTTGAGGACAGGTCCTATTTTAACTATGGCTACACCTTC. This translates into CSVEDRSYFNYGYTF.

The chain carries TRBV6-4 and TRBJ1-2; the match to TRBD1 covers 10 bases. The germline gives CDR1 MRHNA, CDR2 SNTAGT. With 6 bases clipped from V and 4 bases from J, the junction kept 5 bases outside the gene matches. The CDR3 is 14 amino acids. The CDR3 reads CASRGQGESYGYTF. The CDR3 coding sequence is TGTGCCAGCAGAGGACAGGGGGAAAGCTATGGCTACACCTTC.